The following is a T cell receptor (beta chain) sequence with its context. Its specificity is not known. The entry originates in a study of response to subunit inactivated influenza vaccine. General study points: Each seasonal flu vaccination may recruit only limited new T cells, authors suggested.

Via MiXCR, TCRdb re-called the RT-PCR reads, giving one row per CDR3 protein. The top ten clones hold 10% of a sample with over 800,000 distinct CDR3 sequences, approximately 21% of them seen once. Germline trimming cut 2 bases from V and 6 bases from J; bases unmatched to any gene: 5. Germline CDR1 is SGHRS and CDR2 is YFSETQ. The CDR3 covers 15 residues. The chain employs TRBV5-1 and TRBJ1-6, with 7 bases identical to TRBD1. Sequences were derived from PBMCs from blood, sampled 4 to 6 days after vaccination. The source of this sequence is a man in his forties or fifties who received an inactivated influenza vaccine. CDR3 sequence reads: CASSFRQGPNSPLHF. CDR3 nucleotide sequence: TGCGCCAGCAGCTTCCGACAGGGCCCTAATTCACCCCTCCACTTT.